The source of this T cell receptor beta chain is a study of shared clonotypes between healthy human individuals. The wider study: Researchers drew samples from two women and a few men aged 18 to 49. Regarding the study as a whole: A few donors had 5% to 6% of their naive CD4 clonotypes in common. Rarefaction indicated that sorted-subset sequencing remained incomplete although depth was large.

Clones were read by immunoSEQ multiplex PCR, and TCRdb kept only the in-frame ones, dropping some. The data contain around 550,000 clones, 90% to 96% of them singletons. As concerns this clone: Its antigen remains unknown.

Material: naive CD4+ T cells sorted from blood. Subset noted: CD45RA+ positively selected. The source of this sequence is a woman in her twenties or thirties in good health.

This CDR3 reads CASSYSMKYLGEQYF. The CDR3 DNA reads as TGTGCCAGCAGTTACTCGATGAAGTATCTCGGAGAGCAGTACTTC. The genes are TRBV6-5 and TRBJ2-7; D is ambiguous. This CDR3 comprises 15 residues. Between the trimmed V and J ends, which lost 0 bases and 7 bases, there was a span of 16 bases. The germline gives CDR1 MNHEY, CDR2 SVGAGI.